This TCR beta chain was retrieved from a study of human T cells and chemical hapten exposure. General study points: With regard to DPC sensitization, TCRs above 1 in 1000 frequency did not change.

Germline V lookup: CDR1 MNHEY, CDR2 SVGAGI. The V gene lost 5 bases and the J gene lost 4 bases, with 14 bases spanning the gap. This CDR3 has 14 residues. This clonotype was recorded many times. As yet, its antigen is unknown. The authors' total RNA extraction used unfractionated whole blood. Original data processing: Sample-level TCR yields exhibited a median of approximately 96,000, with a range of roughly 23,224 to 700,000. One entry per CDR3 protein, called by TCRdb with MiXCR from the 5' RACE reads. These V and J calls are TCRdb output, not the study's own analysis. The table shows 120,000 to 150,000 distinct CDR3 sequences, with about 4.3% occurring only once.

This chain joins TRBV6-5 and TRBJ1-1, with unresolved D. The TCR comes from a female donor in good health. CDR3 residues: CASSRRDLGTEAFF. CDR3 DNA: TGTGCCAGCAGTCGGAGGGATTTGGGCACTGAAGCTTTCTTT.